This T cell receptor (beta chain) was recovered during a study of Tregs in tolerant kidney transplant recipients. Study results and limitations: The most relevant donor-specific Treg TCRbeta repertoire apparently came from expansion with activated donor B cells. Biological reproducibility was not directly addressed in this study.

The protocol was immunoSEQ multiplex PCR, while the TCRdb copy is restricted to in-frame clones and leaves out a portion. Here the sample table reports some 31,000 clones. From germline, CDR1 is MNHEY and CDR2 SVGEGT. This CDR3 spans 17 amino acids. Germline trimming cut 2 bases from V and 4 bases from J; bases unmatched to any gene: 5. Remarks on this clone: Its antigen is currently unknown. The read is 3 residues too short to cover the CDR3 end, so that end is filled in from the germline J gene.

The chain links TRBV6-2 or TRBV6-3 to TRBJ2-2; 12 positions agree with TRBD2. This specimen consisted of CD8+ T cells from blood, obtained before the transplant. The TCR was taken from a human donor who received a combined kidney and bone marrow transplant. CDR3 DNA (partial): TGTGCCAGCAGTTACCTCCAGACTAGCGGGAGCACCGGGGAG. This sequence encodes CASSYLQTSGSTGE. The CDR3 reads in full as CASSYLQTSGSTGELFF.